This T cell receptor beta chain was sequenced for a study of cytomegalovirus exposure and HLA in healthy donors. Study-level findings and limits: Cytomegalovirus-associated status was assigned to 164 TCR beta chains. As immune exposure information, only CMV serostatus was available. Researchers left out some V segments, among them TRBV6-2 and TRBV6-3, as indistinguishable. TCR beta chain V- and J-gene trimming was linked, in a later analysis, to a missense variant in DCLRE1C.

This CDR3 is 13 amino acids long. J lost 4 bases, V lost 5 bases, and 4 bases had no gene match. Germline-derived CDR1 and CDR2 are LNHDA and SQIVND (reference sequence). The primer mix had 60 Vbeta and 13 Jbeta primers. Produced via immunoSEQ multiplex PCR; TCRdb's table is partial and in-frame only. The sample includes more than 95,000 clones, 64% of them seen just once. This clone has only one observation. The target antigen is unknown. This clonotype was sampled from a man aged 60 to 69 in good health and CMV-seronegative. The sequencing sample was made of PBMCs. The chain has TRBV19 and TRBJ1-2, with 7 bases lining up with TRBD1. CDR3 amino acids: CASSDTGVYGYTF. DNA of the CDR3: TGTGCCAGTAGTGATACAGGGGTCTATGGCTACACCTTC.